The next 18 T cell receptor beta chains were all read from a single sample in a study of blood T cell repertoires in COVID-19. Produced via immunoSEQ multiplex PCR; TCRdb's table is partial and in-frame only. The sample yields under 300,000 clones, nearly 90% seen once. The specimen sequenced was peripheral blood. The receptor source for this set is a woman aged 55-69 years with COVID-19, enrolled during active disease.

The rearrangement links TRBV19 to TRBJ2-7; D perhaps matches TRBD1 (5 bases). Trimming took off 6 bases at V and 3 bases at J, with 18 bases between the two ends. CDR1 is LNHDA and CDR2 is SQIVND in the germline V gene (reference sequence). The CDR3 covers 15 residues. CDR3 coding DNA: TGTGCCAGTAGCTCTCAAGGGGATGGAAGCTACGAGCAGTACTTC. Its translation: CASSSQGDGSYEQYF. Full variable domain (outside the CDR3, taken from reference TRBV19 and TRBJ2-7): DGGITQSPKYLFRKEGQNVTLSCEQNLNHDAMYWYRQDPGQGLRLIYYSQIVNDFQKGDIAEGYSVSREKKESFPLTVTSAQKNPTAFYLCASSSQGDGSYEQYFGPGTRLTVT.

The J gene is TRBJ1-4, the V gene TRBV7-2; D unresolved. V lost 2 bases, J lost 8 bases, and 9 bases lay in between. The CDR3 extends over 13 amino acids. In germline, CDR1 is SGHTA, CDR2 FQGNSA. The CDR3 DNA sequence: TGTGCCAGCAGCTTAAGAGTCGGGGAAAAACTGTTTTTT. Translated, it gives CASSLRVGEKLFF. The whole variable domain, remainder taken from reference TRBV7-2 and TRBJ1-4, is GAGVSQSPSNKVTEKGKDVELRCDPISGHTALYWYRQSLGQGLEFLIYFQGNSAPDKSGLPSDRFSAERTGGSVSTLTIQRTQQEDSAVYLCASSLRVGEKLFFGSGTQLSVL.

The chain uses TRBV27 and TRBJ2-1, with 8 bases matching TRBD1. CDR1 is MNHEY, CDR2 SMNVEV, per germline (reference sequence). Losses at the gene ends were 5 bases for V and 3 bases for J; bases not matched to a gene: 18. The CDR3 loop spans 19 amino acids. The CDR3 nucleotides are TGTGCCAGCAGTATTATCGGACAGGGTGCCGCTCAACTCTACAATGAGCAGTTCTTC. Its protein is CASSIIGQGAAQLYNEQFF.

The chain recombines TRBV7-3 with TRBJ1-1; D gene ambiguous. CDR3 length equals 13 residues. CDR1 SGHTA and CDR2 FQGTGA come from the germline V gene. The V end lost 5 bases, the J end lost 1 base, and 8 bases lay between the germline ends. This CDR3 reads CASSAVPNTEAFF. The CDR3 nucleotides read TGTGCCAGCAGCGCAGTTCCGAACACTGAAGCTTTCTTT.

The CDR3 nucleotides are TGTGCCAGCAGCTCTGGGGGACAGAACTATGGCTACACCTTC. This translates into CASSSGGQNYGYTF. The J gene is TRBJ1-2, the V gene TRBV7-9, with TRBD1 matching 7 bases. The CDR3 length is 14 residues. V shed 4 bases, J shed 2 bases, and the junction held 4 bases outside the gene matches. The V gene's germline CDR1 is SEHNR and CDR2 FQNEAQ (reference sequence).

This sequence joins TRBV7-9 and TRBJ2-7, with TRBD2 matching 7 bases. From germline, CDR1 is SEHNR and CDR2 FQNEAQ (reference sequence). This CDR3 has 14 amino acids. Unmatched junction bases numbered 6, after V lost 7 bases and J lost 0 bases. CDR3 DNA sequence: TGTGCCAGCATGGGGGGGTCGAGCTCCTACGAGCAGTACTTC. Translated: CASMGGSSSYEQYF.

The rearrangement joins TRBV30 to TRBJ1-5, with 7 nucleotides matching TRBD1. Unmatched junction bases numbered 8, after V lost 2 bases and J lost 4 bases. CDR3 length: 15 residues. Germline V gene lookup returns CDR1 GTSNPN and CDR2 SVGIG (reference sequence). CDR3 nucleotide sequence: TGTGCCTGGAGTCGTGGGGGGACAGCTAATCAGCCCCAGCATTTT. It yields the protein CAWSRGGTANQPQHF. The complete variable domain, with remaining parts taken from reference TRBV30 and TRBJ1-5, reads SQTIHQWPATLVQPVGSPLSLECTVEGTSNPNLYWYRQAAGRGLQLLFYSVGIGQISSEVPQNLSASRPQDRQFILSSKKLLLSDSGFYLCAWSRGGTANQPQHFGDGTRLSIL.

The genes are TRBV5-1 and TRBJ2-2; possible D gene TRBD2, 6 bases. CDR1 is SGHRS, CDR2 YFSETQ, per germline. This CDR3 is built from 16 residues. V lost 0 bases and J lost 1, with 10 bases in between. CDR3 DNA: TGCGCCAGCAGCTTGGCAACTAGCCTGAACACCGGGGAGCTGTTTTTT. Protein sequence: CASSLATSLNTGELFF.

The V gene is TRBV7-2, the J gene TRBJ1-2; D gene unclear. The germline CDR1 and CDR2 sequences are SGHTA and FQGNSA. Trimming cost V 4 bases and J 8 bases, with 17 bases left between them. The CDR3 sequence is 14 residues long. CDR3 protein: CASSSYWPEGGYTF. For the CDR3, the DNA is TGTGCCAGCAGCTCTTATTGGCCTGAGGGCGGCTACACCTTC.

The CDR3 DNA reads as TGTGCCTGGAGTCCTGGGAGATCGGCCTTGGTCACCGGGGAGCTGTTTTTT. It translates to CAWSPGRSALVTGELFF. The chain is built from TRBV30 and TRBJ2-2; D is perhaps TRBD2 (5 bases). CDR3 size: 17 residues. The germline V gene has CDR1 GTSNPN and CDR2 SVGIG (reference sequence). Trimming removed 2 bases from V and 4 bases from J, with 20 bases in between.

This rearrangement joins TRBV6-6 to TRBJ1-1, with 7 bases lining up with TRBD1. CDR1 and CDR2 (germline): MNHNY, SVGAGI (reference sequence). The CDR3 totals 16 residues. J lost 0 bases, V lost 1 base, and 5 bases had no gene match. The CDR3 coding sequence is TGTGCCAGCAGTTACTGGGGCAGGGGGATGAACACTGAAGCTTTCTTT. It translates to CASSYWGRGMNTEAFF.

The chain employs TRBV4-3 and TRBJ1-1; no definite D call. Per germline, CDR1 LGHNA and CDR2 YSLEER. There are 17 residues in the CDR3. Trimming cost V 0 bases and J 4 bases, with 18 bases left between them. DNA of the CDR3: TGCGCCAGCAGCCAAGAGACGGGTAGGTCGAGGAGCACTGAAGCTTTCTTT. Protein: CASSQETGRSRSTEAFF.

The V and J genes are TRBV19 and TRBJ1-6; TRBD1 might be the D (6 bases). The CDR3 totals 18 residues. The germline V gene encodes CDR1 LNHDA and CDR2 SQIVND (reference sequence). Trimming cost V 0 bases and J 10 bases, with 22 bases left between them. The CDR3 DNA follows: TGTGCCAGTAGTATAGAAGTCCCGAGGACAGCCTCTGTATCACCCCTCCACTTT. Translation: CASSIEVPRTASVSPLHF.

V is TRBV19 and J is TRBJ1-2; 9 bases agree with TRBD1. Losses at the gene ends were 7 bases for V and 4 bases for J; bases not matched to a gene: 10. The CDR3 loop spans 15 amino acids. Germline V gene lookup returns CDR1 LNHDA and CDR2 SQIVND (reference sequence). CDR3 protein: CASTRQETGGYGYTF. DNA for the CDR3: TGTGCCAGTACCCGACAGGAGACAGGGGGCTATGGCTACACCTTC.

This clone was counted a few times. The chain recombines TRBV23-1 with TRBJ1-2, with D hard to call. TRBV23-1 is an ORF, and what it does is uncertain. V lost 11 bases to trimming and J lost 4 bases, with 14 bases between them. This CDR3 comprises 12 residues. The CDR3 nucleotides are TGCGCCCCCTACTCCCCCTCCTATGGCTACACCTTC. This codes for CAPYSPSYGYTF.

The gene calls are TRBV11-1 and TRBJ2-3; weak D call: TRBD1 (5 bases). The CDR3 is 15 residues long. Germline CDR1 is SGHAT and CDR2 is FQDESV (reference sequence). Trimming removed 2 bases from V and 0 bases from J, with 9 bases in between. The CDR3, as DNA: TGTGCCAGCAGCTTACAGGGTCTTAGCACAGATACGCAGTATTTT. Its protein product is CASSLQGLSTDTQYF. Full variable domain (remainder filled in from reference TRBV11-1 and TRBJ2-3): EAEVAQSPRYKITEKSQAVAFWCDPISGHATLYWYRQILGQGPELLVQFQDESVVDDSQLPKDRFSAERLKGVDSTLKIQPAELGDSAMYLCASSLQGLSTDTQYFGPGTRLTVL.

This chain links TRBV5-4 with TRBJ1-2; 12 nucleotides match TRBD1. Germline CDR1 SGHNT, CDR2 YYREEE (reference sequence). CDR3 length: 16 amino acids. Trimming cost V 1 base and J 4 bases; bases outside gene matches: 5. The CDR3 DNA reads as TGTGCCAGCAGCTTGTCGGGACAGGGGGCGACCTATGGCTACACCTTC. It translates to CASSLSGQGATYGYTF.

This chain uses TRBV7-2 with TRBJ2-7; D perhaps matches TRBD1 (6 bases). V lost 1 base and J 3 bases, leaving 10 bases between the germline ends. This CDR3 has 14 residues. Germline CDR1 SGHTA, CDR2 FQGNSA. The CDR3 nucleotides read TGTGCCAGCAGCTTAGTGATGGACAGCTACGAGCAGTACTTC. It is translated as CASSLVMDSYEQYF. The full variable domain, rest sourced from reference TRBV7-2 and TRBJ2-7, is GAGVSQSPSNKVTEKGKDVELRCDPISGHTALYWYRQSLGQGLEFLIYFQGNSAPDKSGLPSDRFSAERTGGSVSTLTIQRTQQEDSAVYLCASSLVMDSYEQYFGPGTRLTVT.